This T cell receptor beta chain was identified during a study of human T cells and chemical hapten exposure. Whole-study context: Chiefly women, the patients showed alopecia areata, totalis or universalis. The study, taken as a whole, reports: Significantly more large CDR3 similarity clusters arose among expanded TCRs than among controls.

Library construction involved attaching unique molecular identifiers to individual cDNA molecules, which allowed quantitative, reproducible TCR counting. Under the authors' procedure: Samples held a median of approximately 94,000 TCRs, range about 23,224–750,000. One entry per CDR3 protein results from TCRdb running MiXCR on the RACE reads. The authors' filters were not applied to this entry. This sample has under 50,000 distinct CDR3 sequences, with 6.5% to 8% found just once. Time point noted: pre-sensitization, week 0. Noted treatment: therapeutic diphenylcyclopropenone sensitization with weekly scalp DPC. This clonotype was seen ten or more times. The antigen is not known. This CDR3 contains 16 residues. Trimming shortened V by 0 bases and J by 3 bases, and 14 bases separated the two germline ends. CDR1 is KGHSH and CDR2 is LQKENI in the germline V gene.

The receptor was isolated from a woman between 45 and 65 years old with alopecia areata. Some clones in this sample may be carry-over from other donors' samples. The V call is TRBV18, the J call TRBJ1-2; D might be TRBD1 (6 bases). The source was whole blood, collected in connection with sensitization to the hapten diphenylcyclopropenone (DPC). The CDR3 protein is CASSPPPGERYYGYTF. Written as DNA, the CDR3 is TGTGCCAGCTCACCACCGCCAGGGGAGCGCTACTATGGCTACACCTTC.